Listed below are T cell receptor beta chains from one sample, sequenced in a study of blood T cell repertoires in COVID-19. Produced via immunoSEQ multiplex PCR; TCRdb's table is partial and in-frame only. This table has about 26,000 clones, about 87% appearing once. The sequenced sample consisted of peripheral blood. These receptors came from a human donor in a cohort sampled during active COVID-19. The CDR3 runs from the conserved cysteine through the conserved F or W. The order of the fields is CDR3 protein, CDR3 DNA, CDR3 length, D gene, clone size, J gene, V gene. The D gene is left open where the match is weak. Not all rows give a size; the values are once, few, many and, for expanded clones, a class.

CDR3 protein: CASSPLQGAWDTEAFF
CDR3 DNA: TGTGCCAGCTCACCCCTACAGGGAGCCTGGGACACTGAAGCTTTCTTT
CDR3 length: 16
D gene: -
clone size: once
J gene: TRBJ1-1
V gene: TRBV18

CDR3 protein: CASGGTDYEQYF
CDR3 DNA: TGTGCCAGCGGTGGCACAGACTACGAGCAGTACTTC
CDR3 length: 12
D gene: -
clone size: -
J gene: TRBJ2-7
V gene: TRBV2

CDR3 protein: CASSYRDKSYNEQFF
CDR3 DNA: TGTGCCAGCAGTTACAGGGACAAATCATACAATGAGCAGTTCTTC
CDR3 length: 15
D gene: -
clone size: -
J gene: TRBJ2-1
V gene: TRBV6-5

CDR3 protein: CASSFKGVSYEQYF
CDR3 DNA: TGTGCCAGCAGCTTTAAGGGGGTCTCCTACGAGCAGTACTTC
CDR3 length: 14
D gene: -
clone size: -
J gene: TRBJ2-7
V gene: TRBV5-4

CDR3 protein: CASSEGTENTEAFF
CDR3 DNA: TGCGCCAGCAGCGAAGGGACAGAGAACACTGAAGCTTTCTTT
CDR3 length: 14
D gene: TRBD1
clone size: -
J gene: TRBJ1-1
V gene: TRBV5-1

CDR3 protein: CASSWAGAGKVDTQYF
CDR3 DNA: TGTGCCAGTAGTTGGGCGGGGGCCGGGAAAGTAGATACGCAGTATTTT
CDR3 length: 16
D gene: -
clone size: once
J gene: TRBJ2-3
V gene: TRBV19

CDR3 protein: CASSPTRGGPQHF
CDR3 DNA: TGTGCCAGCAGCCCAACCAGAGGGGGGCCCCAGCATTTT
CDR3 length: 13
D gene: -
clone size: -
J gene: TRBJ1-5
V gene: TRBV7-2

CDR3 protein: CASSPLKGLAGGRVGELFF
CDR3 DNA: TGTGCCAGCAGCCCTCTAAAGGGACTAGCGGGAGGTCGTGTCGGGGAGCTGTTTTTT
CDR3 length: 19
D gene: TRBD2
clone size: -
J gene: TRBJ2-2
V gene: TRBV5-5

CDR3 protein: CAWSPGLAGGADTQYF
CDR3 DNA: TGTGCCTGGAGTCCCGGACTAGCGGGGGGGGCAGATACGCAGTATTTT
CDR3 length: 16
D gene: TRBD2
clone size: -
J gene: TRBJ2-3
V gene: TRBV30

CDR3 protein: CASSYSSNYGYTF
CDR3 DNA: TGTGCCAGCAGTTACAGCTCTAACTATGGCTACACCTTC
CDR3 length: 13
D gene: -
clone size: -
J gene: TRBJ1-2
V gene: TRBV6-6

CDR3 protein: CASSFGGPGTGELFF
CDR3 DNA: TGTGCCAGCAGCTTTGGAGGGCCGGGCACCGGGGAGCTGTTTTTT
CDR3 length: 15
D gene: -
clone size: -
J gene: TRBJ2-2
V gene: TRBV7-3

CDR3 protein: CASSTNAGQGAQETQYF
CDR3 DNA: TGTGCCAGCAGCACAAATGCGGGACAGGGGGCGCAGGAGACCCAGTACTTC
CDR3 length: 17
D gene: TRBD1
clone size: -
J gene: TRBJ2-5
V gene: TRBV7-9

CDR3 protein: CASSRTGYSNQPQHF
CDR3 DNA: TGTGCCAGCAGCCGTACAGGGTATAGCAATCAGCCCCAGCATTTT
CDR3 length: 15
D gene: -
clone size: -
J gene: TRBJ1-5
V gene: TRBV2

CDR3 protein: CASSPPDRAETQYF
CDR3 DNA: TGTGCCAGCTCACCACCGGACAGGGCTGAGACCCAGTACTTC
CDR3 length: 14
D gene: TRBD1
clone size: -
J gene: TRBJ2-5
V gene: TRBV18

CDR3 protein: CATSSGPPSSVYNEQFF
CDR3 DNA: TGTGCCACCAGCAGCGGTCCCCCTAGTTCGGTCTACAATGAGCAGTTCTTC
CDR3 length: 17
D gene: -
clone size: -
J gene: TRBJ2-1
V gene: TRBV15

CDR3 protein: CASSEQAGGELFF
CDR3 DNA: TGTGCCAGCAGTGAACAGGCAGGGGGGGAGCTGTTTTTT
CDR3 length: 13
D gene: -
clone size: -
J gene: TRBJ2-2
V gene: TRBV6-1

CDR3 protein: CASSEASGSEQYF
CDR3 DNA: TGTGCCAGCAGTGAAGCTAGCGGGAGTGAGCAGTACTTC
CDR3 length: 13
D gene: TRBD2
clone size: -
J gene: TRBJ2-7
V gene: TRBV2

CDR3 protein: CASSPPGLSNEQFF
CDR3 DNA: TGTGCCAGCTCACCGCCGGGACTATCCAATGAGCAGTTCTTC
CDR3 length: 14
D gene: TRBD2
clone size: -
J gene: TRBJ2-1
V gene: TRBV18

CDR3 protein: CASSEASGSDTQYF
CDR3 DNA: TGTGCCAGTAGTGAGGCTAGCGGGAGTGATACGCAGTATTTT
CDR3 length: 14
D gene: TRBD2
clone size: -
J gene: TRBJ2-3
V gene: TRBV19

CDR3 protein: CASFPLRGADTQYF
CDR3 DNA: TGTGCCAGCTTCCCCCTTCGGGGTGCAGATACGCAGTATTTT
CDR3 length: 14
D gene: -
clone size: -
J gene: TRBJ2-3
V gene: TRBV7-9

CDR3 protein: CASSSGIAGGYTGELFF
CDR3 DNA: TGTGCCAGCAGCTCGGGAATAGCGGGGGGATACACCGGGGAGCTGTTTTTT
CDR3 length: 17
D gene: TRBD2
clone size: once
J gene: TRBJ2-2
V gene: TRBV5-5

CDR3 protein: CASSQDRKEKLFF
CDR3 DNA: TGCGCCAGCAGCCAAGACAGAAAAGAAAAACTGTTTTTT
CDR3 length: 13
D gene: -
clone size: -
J gene: TRBJ1-4
V gene: TRBV4-1

CDR3 protein: CASSFLNYGYTF
CDR3 DNA: TGTGCCAGCAGTTTCCTAAACTATGGCTACACCTTC
CDR3 length: 12
D gene: -
clone size: -
J gene: TRBJ1-2
V gene: TRBV28

CDR3 protein: CASSQDRDNEKLFF
CDR3 DNA: TGTGCCAGCAGCCAGGACAGGGATAATGAAAAACTGTTTTTT
CDR3 length: 14
D gene: TRBD1
clone size: once
J gene: TRBJ1-4
V gene: TRBV5-4

CDR3 protein: CASSQGLDYNEQFF
CDR3 DNA: TGTGCCAGCAGCCAAGGGCTAGACTACAATGAGCAGTTCTTC
CDR3 length: 14
D gene: -
clone size: -
J gene: TRBJ2-1
V gene: TRBV3-1/TRBV3-2

CDR3 protein: CASSLSPLAGSTDTQYF
CDR3 DNA: TGTGCCAGCAGTTTATCTCCACTAGCGGGGTCCACAGATACGCAGTATTTT
CDR3 length: 17
D gene: TRBD2
clone size: -
J gene: TRBJ2-3
V gene: TRBV28

CDR3 protein: CASSLAQRANTGELFF
CDR3 DNA: TGTGCCAGCAGCTTAGCCCAGCGGGCCAACACCGGGGAGCTGTTTTTT
CDR3 length: 16
D gene: -
clone size: -
J gene: TRBJ2-2
V gene: TRBV11-2

CDR3 protein: CASRGGSGNTIYF
CDR3 DNA: TGTGCCAGCAGGGGGGGCTCTGGAAACACCATATATTTT
CDR3 length: 13
D gene: -
clone size: -
J gene: TRBJ1-3
V gene: TRBV6-5

CDR3 protein: CASSQSGQGRQPQHF
CDR3 DNA: TGCGCCAGCAGTCAATCGGGGCAGGGAAGGCAGCCCCAGCATTTT
CDR3 length: 15
D gene: -
clone size: -
J gene: TRBJ1-5
V gene: TRBV23-1